Listed here is a single T cell receptor beta chain. The antigen remains unidentified. Germline CDR1 is MDHEN and CDR2 is SYDVKM. The V gene lost 5 bases and the J gene lost 0 bases, with 11 bases spanning the gap. The CDR3 extends over 15 amino acids. Produced via immunoSEQ multiplex PCR; TCRdb's table is partial and in-frame only. The sample includes more than 85,000 clones, around 81% of them seen just once. The sample originates from a study of T cell responses to AZD1222 COVID-19 vaccine. Study-wide findings and caveats: Among AZD1222 vaccinees, only five to seven were seropositive at baseline. Donor demographics were predominantly white British with a female majority; clonal diversity may be underestimated. Vaccine-associated CD4 TCRs spanned spike, dominant at 160-218 and 743-854. Close to half of all spike-specific TCRs reportedly target regions of the variants that are unmutated.

Sequencing was performed on peripheral blood, taken on day 0 of AZD1222 vaccination. The chain links TRBV28 to TRBJ2-1; D is ambiguous. The clonotype was recovered from an adult in good health. CDR3 coding DNA: TGTGCCAGCAGTACGCATTTGAGCTCCTACAATGAGCAGTTCTTC. Amino acids: CASSTHLSSYNEQFF.